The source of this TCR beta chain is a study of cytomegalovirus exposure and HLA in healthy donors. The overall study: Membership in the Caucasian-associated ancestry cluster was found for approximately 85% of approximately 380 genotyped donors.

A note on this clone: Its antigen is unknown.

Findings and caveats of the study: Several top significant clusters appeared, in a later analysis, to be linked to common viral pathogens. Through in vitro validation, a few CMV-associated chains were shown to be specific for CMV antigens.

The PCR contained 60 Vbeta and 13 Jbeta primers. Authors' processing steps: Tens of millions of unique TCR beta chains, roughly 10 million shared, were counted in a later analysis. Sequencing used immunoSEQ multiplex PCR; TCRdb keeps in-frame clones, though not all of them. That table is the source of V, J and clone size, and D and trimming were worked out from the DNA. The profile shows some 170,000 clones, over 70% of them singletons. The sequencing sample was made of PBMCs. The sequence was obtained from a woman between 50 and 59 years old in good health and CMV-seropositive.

The CDR3 nucleotides are TGCGCCAGCAGTTTCTGGGCCAATGAGCAGTTCTTC. It specifies CASSFWANEQFF. This chain links TRBV5-1 with TRBJ2-1; D not resolved. The V gene's germline CDR1 is SGHRS and CDR2 YFSETQ. Trimming took 5 bases from V and 6 from J, leaving 9 bases between them. The CDR3 has 12 amino acids.